Shown below are 27 T cell receptor beta chains from a single sample sequenced in a study of cytomegalovirus exposure and HLA in healthy donors. PCR involved 60 Vbeta and 13 Jbeta primers. Using immunoSEQ multiplex PCR, the repertoire was profiled, and TCRdb retains in-frame clones only, with some absent. The data contain approximately 200,000 clones, around 74% of them singletons. The sequencing input was PBMCs. The receptors were sampled from a girl aged 10 to 17 in good health and CMV-seropositive.

This chain joins TRBV2 and TRBJ1-1, with 9 bases fitting TRBD1. The CDR3 covers 14 residues. The germline V gene has CDR1 SNHLY and CDR2 FYNNEI. V lost 2 bases to trimming and J lost 6 bases; unmatched junction nucleotides: 4. The CDR3 protein is CASSEYRGLSEAFF. The CDR3 bases are TGTGCCAGCAGTGAATACAGGGGGCTCTCTGAAGCTTTCTTT.

CDR3 bases: TGTGCCAGCAGCCCCCGGGTAGCGGGGACGAGCACCGGGGAGCTGTTTTTT. It specifies CASSPRVAGTSTGELFF. V gene TRBV9 combines with J gene TRBJ2-2; 8 positions agree with TRBD2. Germline lookup yields CDR1 SGDLS and CDR2 YYNGEE. Losses at the gene ends were 4 bases for V and 4 bases for J; bases not matched to a gene: 12. The CDR3 extends over 17 amino acids.

This sequence joins TRBV27 and TRBJ1-6; a weak D match, TRBD1 (5 bases). V gave up 6 bases and J gave up 7 bases, with 37 bases separating them. Germline CDR1 is MNHEY and CDR2 is SMNVEV (reference sequence). This CDR3 has 22 amino acids. The CDR3, as DNA: TGTGCCAGCAGCCACCTTTGGCCCGCGGGGCGTTCGAAGGACTCTAGGAATTCACCCCTCCACTTT. Translation: CASSHLWPAGRSKDSRNSPLHF.

The chain uses TRBV5-4 and TRBJ1-1, with D possibly TRBD1 on 5 matching bases. Trimming took 4 bases from V and 5 from J, leaving 21 bases between them. CDR3 size: 16 residues. Germline V gene lookup returns CDR1 SGHNT and CDR2 YYREEE (reference sequence). This CDR3 is CASSRVVPRERTEAFF. In DNA, the CDR3 is TGTGCCAGCAGCCGAGTGGTACCCAGGGAAAGAACTGAAGCTTTCTTT.

In this sample, this clone turned up a few times. The chain has TRBV30 and TRBJ1-6; D unclear. The CDR3 totals 14 residues. Trimming shortened V by 4 bases and J by 0 bases, and 7 bases separated the two germline ends. Germline V CDR1 and CDR2: GTSNPN, SVGIG (reference sequence). CDR3 bases: TGTGCCTGGACAGGTAGCTCCTATAATTCACCCCTCCACTTT. Its translation: CAWTGSSYNSPLHF.

The gene calls are TRBV27 and TRBJ2-1; D not certain. In germline, CDR1 is MNHEY, CDR2 SMNVEV (reference sequence). This CDR3 is 11 amino acids long. V gave up 6 bases and J gave up 4 bases, with 4 bases separating them. The CDR3 DNA reads as TGTGCCAGCAGCAAATACAATGAGCAGTTCTTC. Translation gives CASSKYNEQFF.

The gene calls are TRBV9 and TRBJ2-7; no definite D call. CDR1 is SGDLS and CDR2 is YYNGEE in the germline V gene. This CDR3 comprises 14 residues. Trimming took 0 bases from V and 2 from J, leaving 9 bases between them. The CDR3 sequence: CASSVGLIPYEQYF. The CDR3 DNA follows: TGTGCCAGCAGCGTAGGTCTAATCCCCTACGAGCAGTACTTC.

Here the CDR3 DNA reads TGTGCCAGCAGTGAGGGGGGTAACACTGAAGCTTTCTTT. The encoded protein is CASSEGGNTEAFF. The chain couples TRBV6-1 to TRBJ1-1, with a tentative D call TRBD1 (5 bases). The V and J ends lost 3 bases and 2 bases respectively, with 7 bases between them. This CDR3 has 13 amino acids. Germline V gives CDR1 MNHNS, CDR2 SASEGT.

The chain recombines TRBV7-9 with TRBJ2-5; 9 bases align to TRBD2. In germline, CDR1 is SEHNR, CDR2 FQNEAQ (reference sequence). V lost 3 bases, J lost 3 bases, and 11 bases stayed unmatched. The CDR3 spans 17 residues. Here the CDR3 reads CASSFLRRRGGKETQYF. CDR3 bases: TGTGCCAGCAGCTTCCTCCGGAGGCGGGGGGGCAAAGAGACCCAGTACTTC.

This sequence joins TRBV5-1 and TRBJ2-7, with TRBD2 matching 11 bases. The germline CDR1 and CDR2 sequences are SGHRS and YFSETQ. The CDR3 has 15 amino acids. V was pared by 4 bases and J by 7 bases, with 10 bases of the junction left unmatched. The CDR3 sequence is CASSLLAGAPGEQYF. CDR3 sequence (DNA): TGCGCCAGCAGCCTACTAGCGGGGGCCCCGGGGGAGCAGTACTTC.

The DNA for the CDR3 is TGTGCCAGCAGTGAAGACCTTTGGAGGAACTATGGCTACACCTTC. It encodes CASSEDLWRNYGYTF. The chain has TRBV2 and TRBJ1-2; D remains ambiguous. In germline, CDR1 is SNHLY, CDR2 FYNNEI. Trimming removed 1 base at V and 2 bases at J, with 11 bases between. The CDR3 is made up of 15 amino acids.

The chain couples TRBV4-1 to TRBJ2-7; 8 nucleotides agree with TRBD1. The CDR3 length is 13 residues. The germline V gene encodes CDR1 MGHRA and CDR2 YSYEKL. The V gene end was trimmed by 6 bases and the J gene end by 1 base; junction bases not matched to a gene: 2. The CDR3 DNA sequence: TGCGCCAGCAGAAGGACAGGGTCCTACGAGCAGTACTTC. Its translation: CASRRTGSYEQYF.

This clone was picked up one time. The chain employs TRBV6-6 and TRBJ2-1, with D tentatively TRBD2 (7 bases). CDR3 size: 15 residues. The V gene lost 5 bases and the J gene lost 2 bases, with 13 bases spanning the gap. The germline CDR1 and CDR2 sequences are MNHNY and SVGAGI (reference sequence). The CDR3 DNA follows: TGTGCCAGCAGTGAGGGGGGGGGCGCCTACAATGAGCAGTTCTTC. This gives the protein CASSEGGGAYNEQFF.

V usage is TRBV6-1 and J usage is TRBJ1-1, with no clear D. The CDR3 totals 11 residues. The V and J ends lost 6 bases and 5 bases respectively, with 7 bases between them. CDR1 is MNHNS and CDR2 is SASEGT in the germline V gene. CDR3 loop: CASSYQTEAFF. CDR3 DNA: TGTGCCAGCAGCTATCAAACTGAAGCTTTCTTT.

The chain carries TRBV18 and TRBJ1-1; D gene unclear. The germline V and J ends were trimmed by 3 bases and 1 base, with 6 bases remaining between them. This CDR3 contains 13 residues. Germline CDR1 KGHSH, CDR2 LQKENI. DNA for the CDR3: TGTGCCAGCTCACCCCAGGAGAACACTGAAGCTTTCTTT. Protein sequence: CASSPQENTEAFF.

The chain joins TRBV2 to TRBJ2-5, with TRBD2 matching over 7 bases. Germline lookup yields CDR1 SNHLY and CDR2 FYNNEI. With V trimmed by 4 bases and J by 5 bases, 16 bases remained unmatched. The length of the CDR3 is 17 residues. Here the CDR3 DNA reads TGTGCCAGCAGTGTAAAAATGGGTGGGGGGGTCCGGGAGACCCAGTACTTC. It is translated as CASSVKMGGGVRETQYF.

The chain joins TRBV4-1 to TRBJ1-4, with D tentatively TRBD1 (6 bases). The CDR3 runs to 15 residues. Trimming removed 6 bases at V and 3 bases at J, with 14 bases between. CDR1 is MGHRA, CDR2 YSYEKL, per germline. The CDR3 spells CASRLSTGPNEKLFF. The CDR3, as DNA: TGCGCCAGCAGGCTTTCGACAGGACCTAATGAAAAACTGTTTTTT.

This chain links TRBV7-2 with TRBJ1-3, with unresolved D. The CDR3 covers 15 residues. Trimming stripped 1 base from V and 4 bases from J, with 11 bases between. Germline CDR1 and CDR2: SGHTA and FQGNSA. Here the CDR3 DNA reads TGTGCCAGCAGCTTAGGACCGGGTCACGGAAACACCATATATTTT. This translates into CASSLGPGHGNTIYF.

The chain is built from TRBV7-8 and TRBJ2-7, with 13 bases that match TRBD2. Germline V CDR1 and CDR2: SGHVS, FQNEAQ. Trimming cost V 4 bases and J 6 bases; bases outside gene matches: 9. The CDR3 is 16 amino acids. The CDR3 DNA reads TGTGCCAGCAGCTCCGCACTAGCGGGGGGGCAGGGCGAGCAGTACTTC. This encodes CASSSALAGGQGEQYF.

The chain couples TRBV7-2 to TRBJ2-3; 7 bases match TRBD2. Looked up from germline, CDR1 is SGHTA and CDR2 is FQGNSA. CDR3 length: 16 residues. V was pared by 2 bases and J by 2 bases, with 7 bases of the junction left unmatched. CDR3 sequence reads: CASSLSSGLLTDTQYF. The CDR3 nucleotides are TGTGCCAGCAGCTTATCTAGCGGCCTGCTCACAGATACGCAGTATTTT. Variable domain in full (rest from reference TRBV7-2 and TRBJ2-3): GAGVSQSPSNKVTEKGKDVELRCDPISGHTALYWYRQSLGQGLEFLIYFQGNSAPDKSGLPSDRFSAERTGGSVSTLTIQRTQQEDSAVYLCASSLSSGLLTDTQYFGPGTRLTVL.

This rearrangement joins TRBV7-8 to TRBJ2-7; 9 bases are shared with TRBD1. The CDR3 is 15 residues long. The germline V gene encodes CDR1 SGHVS and CDR2 FQNEAQ. After removal of 9 bases from V and 5 bases from J, the junction contained 14 bases not matched to a gene. The CDR3 sequence: CASYSPRDRDHEQYF. The CDR3 DNA reads TGTGCCAGTTACTCCCCACGGGACAGGGACCACGAGCAGTACTTC.

The J gene is TRBJ2-7, the V gene TRBV21-1; the listed D gene, TRBD2, was not tested against the DNA. TRBV21-1 represents a pseudogene. This CDR3 is 10 amino acids long. DNA for the CDR3: TGTGCCAGCAGCTTCGGGGAGCAGTACTTC. It yields the protein CASSFGEQYF.

This clone showed up just once. The chain joins TRBV5-5 to TRBJ2-2; 8 bases agree with TRBD1. J was trimmed by 1 base and V by 2 bases; bases with no gene match: 4. The CDR3 covers 16 residues. Germline-derived CDR1 and CDR2 are SGHKS and YYEKEE (reference sequence). CDR3 nucleotide sequence: TGTGCCAGCAGCTTCCCGGGGACAGGGAACACCGGGGAGCTGTTTTTT. Its protein is CASSFPGTGNTGELFF.

This chain links TRBV6-6 with TRBJ1-5; D is undetermined. This CDR3 spans 13 amino acids. In germline, CDR1 is MNHNY, CDR2 SVGAGI (reference sequence). Trimming took 0 bases from V and 6 from J, leaving 6 bases between them. Written as DNA, the CDR3 is TGTGCCAGCAGTTACTCGAACGGTCAGCCCCAGCATTTT. Protein: CASSYSNGQPQHF.

The rearrangement links TRBV19 to TRBJ1-5, with D maybe TRBD1 (6 bases). Deletions cut 3 bases from V and 5 bases from J, with 11 bases between. This CDR3 has 14 residues. Germline assignment: CDR1 LNHDA and CDR2 SQIVND (reference sequence). The CDR3 DNA is TGTGCCAGTAGTATCCAGGCAGGGGATCAGCCCCAGCATTTT. This translates into CASSIQAGDQPQHF.

This sequence joins TRBV7-2 and TRBJ1-1; possibly TRBD1 for D (5 bases). The CDR3 is 15 residues long. Germline loops: CDR1 SGHTA, CDR2 FQGNSA. The V end was cut by 1 base, the J end by 4 bases, with 13 bases between. The CDR3 loop is CASSLGGVVSTEAFF. CDR3 DNA: TGTGCCAGCAGCTTAGGGGGGGTGGTTTCCACTGAAGCTTTCTTT. Together with reference TRBV7-2 and TRBJ1-1, the CDR3 gives the full variable domain: GAGVSQSPSNKVTEKGKDVELRCDPISGHTALYWYRQSLGQGLEFLIYFQGNSAPDKSGLPSDRFSAERTGGSVSTLTIQRTQQEDSAVYLCASSLGGVVSTEAFFGQGTRLTVV.

The chain couples TRBV19 to TRBJ1-5; 10 nucleotides match TRBD1. This CDR3 contains 16 residues. CDR1 is LNHDA, CDR2 SQIVND, per germline (reference sequence). The J segment lost 7 bases and the V segment lost 0 bases, leaving 6 bases of the junction unmatched. The CDR3 DNA is TGTGCCAGTAGTATAGATGCGGACAGGGGGAGCCAGCCCCAGCATTTT. It encodes CASSIDADRGSQPQHF.